The clone carrying this T cell receptor beta chain was detected ten times or more. Its antigen is still unknown. They built TCR cDNA with 5'RACE template switching, a step that put in a universal primer site and UMIs. TCRdb recomputed calls from the 5' RACE reads with MiXCR, one row per CDR3 protein. This sample has 95,000 to 150,000 distinct CDR3 sequences, with 7.4% found just once. This record comes from a study of T cells after yellow fever vaccination. Overall study findings and caveats: Highly abundant clonotypes carried over from the bulk population could end up in FACS-sorted repertoires as contaminants. The secondary response was weaker but peaked faster, day 5 versus 15.

Germline V lookup: CDR1 DFQATT, CDR2 SNEGSKA (reference sequence). This CDR3 is built from 13 residues. This specimen was CD4+ T cells sorted from PBMCs, taken 10 to 11 days after the first yellow fever vaccination. The TCR originated in a man aged 18 to 30 who received the YFV17D yellow fever vaccine. The chain is built from TRBV20-1 and TRBJ1-4; D is undetermined. The CDR3, as DNA: TGCAGAGGCCATCAGGCAACTAATGAAAAACTGTTTTTT. Amino acid sequence: CRGHQATNEKLFF.